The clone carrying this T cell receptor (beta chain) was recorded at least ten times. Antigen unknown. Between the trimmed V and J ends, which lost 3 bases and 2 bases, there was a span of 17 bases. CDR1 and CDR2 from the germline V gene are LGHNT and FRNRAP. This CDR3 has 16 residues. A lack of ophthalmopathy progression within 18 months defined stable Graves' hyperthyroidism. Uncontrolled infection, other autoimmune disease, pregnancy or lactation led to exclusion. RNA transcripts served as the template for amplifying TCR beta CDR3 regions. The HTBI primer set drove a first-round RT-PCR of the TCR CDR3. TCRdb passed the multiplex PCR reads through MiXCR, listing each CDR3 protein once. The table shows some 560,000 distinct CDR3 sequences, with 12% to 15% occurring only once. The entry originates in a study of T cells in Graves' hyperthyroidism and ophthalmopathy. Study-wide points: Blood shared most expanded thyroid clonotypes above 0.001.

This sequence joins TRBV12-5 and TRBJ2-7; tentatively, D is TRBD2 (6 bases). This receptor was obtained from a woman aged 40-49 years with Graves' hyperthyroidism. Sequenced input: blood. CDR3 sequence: CASGFVLWRDPYEQYF. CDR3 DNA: TGTGCTAGTGGTTTTGTCCTTTGGCGGGACCCCTACGAGCAGTACTTC.